This T cell receptor beta chain was retrieved from a study of cytomegalovirus exposure and HLA in healthy donors. Study conclusions and caveats: An observed cluster of highly shared sequence variants was recorded as a likely sequencing artifact. Cytomegalovirus association was assigned to 150 to 200 TCR beta chains.

The germline V gene encodes CDR1 SGDLS and CDR2 YYNGEE. There are 15 residues in the CDR3. V shed 3 bases and J shed 2 bases, with 13 bases lying between them. Turning to this clone: Antigen: not known.

The PCR used 60 Vbeta and 13 Jbeta primers. The method was immunoSEQ multiplex PCR; TCRdb's version includes in-frame clones alone and lacks a portion of them. This sample has about 160,000 clones, with around 84% found just once. The TCR sequence derives from a man aged 50 to 59 in good health and CMV-seropositive. This chain links TRBV9 with TRBJ2-3; a possible D gene is TRBD1 (5 bases). What was sequenced was PBMCs. Here the CDR3 reads CASSDEDTDTDTQYF. The CDR3 bases are TGTGCCAGCAGCGACGAGGACACAGACACAGATACGCAGTATTTT.